This T cell receptor beta chain derives from a study of cytomegalovirus exposure and HLA in healthy donors. Germline lookup yields CDR1 MGHRA and CDR2 YSYEKL. After removal of 1 base from V and 7 bases from J, the junction contained 7 bases not matched to a gene. This CDR3 contains 15 residues. It was with 60 Vbeta and 13 Jbeta primers that the PCR ran. Sequenced by immunoSEQ multiplex PCR; TCRdb stores in-frame clones only, minus some. The sample includes approximately 61,000 clones, around 64% of them seen just once. The source material was PBMCs. This clonotype was sampled from a woman aged 45-65 years in good health and CMV-seronegative. The genes are TRBV4-1 and TRBJ2-3; 8 nucleotides agree with TRBD2. The CDR3 loop is CASSQAQVAGNTQYF. The CDR3 DNA follows: TGCGCCAGCAGCCAAGCCCAAGTAGCGGGAAATACGCAGTATTTT.